A selection of T cell receptor beta chains follows, all from one sample in a study of blood T cell repertoires in COVID-19. Assay: immunoSEQ multiplex PCR; the TCRdb copy retains only in-frame clones and omits some. Among about 44,000 clones listed, approximately 86% were seen once. What was sequenced was peripheral blood. The receptors were sampled from a woman between 70 and 85 years old with acute or convalescent COVID-19. CDR3s include the opening cysteine and the closing phenylalanine or tryptophan. D genes are given only for firm matches. Part of the rows lack a size; the others show once, few, many or a class for expanded clones.

CDR3aa | CDR3nt | abundance | j_gene | v_gene | d_gene
CSGLAFPAQYF | TGCAGCGGGTTAGCTTTCCCCGCGCAGTATTTT | - | TRBJ2-3 | TRBV29-1 | -
CASSIWATTAQFSYEQYF | TGTGCCAGTAGTATCTGGGCTACGACCGCCCAGTTCTCCTACGAGCAGTACTTC | - | TRBJ2-7 | TRBV19 | -
CASSSLYGYTF | TGTGCCAGCAGCTCTCTATATGGCTACACCTTC | - | TRBJ1-2 | TRBV3-1/TRBV3-2 | -
CASSITSGLYEQYF | TGCGCCAGCAGCATAACTAGCGGGTTATACGAGCAGTACTTC | - | TRBJ2-7 | TRBV5-1 | TRBD2
CTSRGGSGCSSYNEQFF | TGCACCAGCCGAGGGGGTAGCGGGTGCAGCTCCTACAATGAGCAGTTCTTC | - | TRBJ2-1 | TRBV1 | -
CASSPTGGGDLQYF | TGTGCCAGCAGCCCCACAGGGGGCGGGGACCTGCAGTACTTC | - | TRBJ2-7 | TRBV7-9 | TRBD1
CASSRRLAGGGNEQFF | TGTGCCAGCAGCCGACGGTTAGCGGGAGGAGGCAATGAGCAGTTCTTC | - | TRBJ2-1 | TRBV7-9 | TRBD2
CSYRGNGYEQYF | TGCAGCTACCGGGGGAATGGTTACGAGCAGTACTTC | - | TRBJ2-7 | TRBV29-1 | -
CASSSTPGYYGYTF | TGTGCCAGCAGTTCAACTCCAGGGTACTATGGCTACACCTTC | few | TRBJ1-2 | TRBV28 | -
CSVYEQGYEQYF | TGCAGCGTTTACGAGCAGGGTTACGAGCAGTACTTC | - | TRBJ2-7 | TRBV29-1 | -
CATSTGQNEAFF | TGTGCCACCAGCACTGGACAGAATGAAGCTTTCTTT | - | TRBJ1-1 | TRBV15 | -
CASSYPGGAGLGYGYTF | TGTGCCAGCAGTTACCCGGGCGGGGCCGGGCTTGGGTATGGCTACACCTTC | - | TRBJ1-2 | TRBV6-2/TRBV6-3 | -
CASSRADSAGATYGYTF | TGTGCCAGCAGTCGTGCGGATAGTGCAGGGGCTACCTATGGCTACACCTTC | - | TRBJ1-2 | TRBV27 | -
CASSLGGTGVVNTEAFF | TGCGCCAGCAGCTTGGGAGGGACAGGAGTTGTGAACACTGAAGCTTTCTTT | once | TRBJ1-1 | TRBV5-1 | TRBD1
CSASAGGDEQFF | TGCAGTGCTAGTGCGGGGGGGGATGAGCAGTTCTTC | once | TRBJ2-1 | TRBV20-1 | TRBD2
CASIPRRTVMNTEAFF | TGTGCCAGCATTCCCAGACGGACAGTAATGAACACTGAAGCTTTCTTT | - | TRBJ1-1 | TRBV7-8 | -
CASSLDGYEQYF | TGTGCCAGCAGCTTGGACGGCTACGAGCAGTACTTC | - | TRBJ2-7 | TRBV5-4 | -
CASTYNYGYTF | TGTGCCAGCACCTACAACTATGGCTACACCTTC | once | TRBJ1-2 | TRBV28 | -
CASSSGGRATDTQYF | TGTGCCAGCAGCTCCGGCGGGAGGGCCACAGATACGCAGTATTTT | - | TRBJ2-3 | TRBV7-3 | TRBD2
CASSRTSGSTSSYEQYF | TGTGCCAGCAGCCGAACTAGCGGGAGCACTAGCTCCTACGAGCAGTACTTC | - | TRBJ2-7 | TRBV7-8 | TRBD2
CASSLSRGGNGYTF | TGTGCCAGCAGTTTATCGAGAGGGGGAAATGGCTACACCTTC | - | TRBJ1-2 | TRBV27 | -
CASSQDLVGNFYGYTF | TGCGCCAGCAGCCAAGATCTCGTCGGTAATTTCTATGGCTACACCTTC | - | TRBJ1-2 | TRBV4-1 | -
CASSVEVRGSRYEQYF | TGTGCCAGCAGCGTAGAGGTTAGGGGAAGCCGCTACGAGCAGTACTTC | - | TRBJ2-7 | TRBV9 | -
CASSREGSRTGTGGAEAFF | TGCGCCAGCAGCCGTGAGGGGAGCAGGACAGGGACCGGAGGGGCTGAAGCTTTCTTT | medium-sized | TRBJ1-1 | TRBV4-1 | TRBD1
CASSLMGGEDEQFF | TGTGCCAGCAGCTTAATGGGAGGAGAGGATGAGCAGTTCTTC | - | TRBJ2-1 | TRBV7-3 | -
CASSSTGSRRGEQFF | TGTGCCAGCAGCTCCACCGGTTCCCGACGGGGTGAGCAGTTCTTC | - | TRBJ2-1 | TRBV7-3 | -
CASSRRLAGVTYEQYF | TGTGCCAGCAGTCGAAGACTAGCGGGAGTCACCTACGAGCAGTACTTC | - | TRBJ2-7 | TRBV2 | TRBD2
CASSVDFRGGRSTGELFF | TGTGCCAGCAGCGTAGATTTCAGGGGCGGCCGTAGCACCGGGGAGCTGTTTTTT | - | TRBJ2-2 | TRBV9 | -
CAWSDAPLPGLTEAFF | TGTGCCTGGAGTGACGCGCCACTACCAGGGCTCACTGAAGCTTTCTTT | - | TRBJ1-1 | TRBV30 | -
CASSFLRGTKGTEAFF | TGTGCCAGCAGCTTCTTACGGGGGACTAAGGGCACTGAAGCTTTCTTT | - | TRBJ1-1 | TRBV7-3 | -
CASSRDRDYEQYF | TGTGCCAGCAGCCGGGACAGAGACTACGAGCAGTACTTC | - | TRBJ2-7 | TRBV7-2 | TRBD1
CASSYSRKGDRHYSNQPQHF | TGTGCCAGCAGTTACTCGAGGAAAGGGGACAGGCATTATAGCAATCAGCCCCAGCATTTT | - | TRBJ1-5 | TRBV6-2/TRBV6-3 | TRBD1
CASSARLAGGDNEQFF | TGTGCCAGCAGCGCCCGACTAGCGGGAGGGGACAATGAGCAGTTCTTC | - | TRBJ2-1 | TRBV5-8 | TRBD2
CASRKGGVRDTEAFF | TGTGCCAGCAGAAAAGGGGGCGTTAGGGACACTGAAGCTTTCTTT | - | TRBJ1-1 | TRBV27 | TRBD1
CASSIFATGRDSTKLFF | TGTGCCAGTAGTATTTTCGCGACCGGCAGGGACTCGACGAAACTGTTTTTT | - | TRBJ1-4 | TRBV19 | -
CASSQGTGLFF | TGCGCCAGCAGCCAGGGCACTGGTTTGTTTTTT | - | TRBJ1-4 | TRBV4-1 | -
CATSEARGTDTQYF | TGTGCCACCAGTGAAGCCAGGGGCACAGATACGCAGTATTTT | - | TRBJ2-3 | TRBV24-1 | -
CASSQTANRDQDGYTF | TGTGCCAGCTCACAAACCGCGAACAGGGATCAGGATGGCTACACCTTC | - | TRBJ1-2 | TRBV18 | -
CAWSVSWRTANYGYTF | TGTGCCTGGAGTGTAAGTTGGCGGACTGCAAACTATGGCTACACCTTC | - | TRBJ1-2 | TRBV30 | -
CASSSTGSHKPQHF | TGTGCCAGCAGTTCGACAGGGTCCCATAAGCCCCAGCATTTT | - | TRBJ1-5 | TRBV28 | TRBD1
CASSSGLSPAIYF | TGTGCCAGCAGTTCAGGTTTGAGTCCCGCCATATATTTT | - | TRBJ1-3 | TRBV6-5 | -
CASSFSLAGGNEQFF | TGTGCCAGCAGTTTTAGCCTAGCGGGAGGGAATGAGCAGTTCTTC | - | TRBJ2-1 | TRBV27 | TRBD2
CASSLGDSYYSYNEQFF | TGTGCCAGCAGCTTGGGGGACAGCTATTATTCCTACAATGAGCAGTTCTTC | - | TRBJ2-1 | TRBV5-4 | TRBD1
CATRLTTGDLSGANVLTF | TGTGCCACCCGGCTCACCACGGGAGATTTGTCTGGGGCCAACGTCCTGACTTTC | - | TRBJ2-6 | TRBV18 | -
CATSRVGRGQGTEAFF | TGTGCCACCAGCAGAGTCGGAAGGGGGCAAGGGACTGAAGCTTTCTTT | once | TRBJ1-1 | TRBV15 | TRBD1
CASSAIAVWGEQFF | TGTGCCAGCAGCGCCATAGCGGTATGGGGTGAGCAGTTCTTC | - | TRBJ2-1 | TRBV27 | -
CASSSRPRTGGSGANVLTF | TGTGCCAGCAGCTCCCGCCCCCGGACAGGGGGCTCTGGGGCCAACGTCCTGACTTTC | - | TRBJ2-6 | TRBV6-4 | TRBD1
CASSSLTGGKGYTF | TGTGCCAGCAGCTCCCTCACAGGGGGCAAGGGCTACACCTTC | - | TRBJ1-2 | TRBV7-8 | TRBD1
CATSDSPPGLANEQFF | TGTGCCACCAGTGATTCTCCTCCGGGACTAGCAAATGAGCAGTTCTTC | - | TRBJ2-1 | TRBV24-1 | TRBD2
CASSPQGAGKNIQYF | TGTGCCAGCAGTCCACAGGGGGCCGGCAAAAACATTCAGTACTTC | - | TRBJ2-4 | TRBV28 | TRBD1